The table lists the clone carrying this T cell receptor (beta chain) with a count of one. Germline V lookup: CDR1 SEHNR, CDR2 FQNEAQ (reference sequence). With 7 bases removed from V and 4 bases from J, the gap between germline ends came to 17 bases. This CDR3 has 15 amino acids. The assay was immunoSEQ multiplex PCR, and TCRdb's table has in-frame clones only and misses some. The sample yields roughly 350,000 clones, approximately 90% seen once. The data originate from a study of blood T cell repertoires in COVID-19. The sequencing input was peripheral blood. The TCR originated in a woman between 18 and 30 years old who had recovered from COVID-19. The chain has TRBV7-9 and TRBJ2-1; maybe TRBD2 (6 bases). The CDR3 spells CASTPPGRGYNEQFF. The CDR3 DNA follows: TGTGCCAGCACTCCCCCGGGGCGGGGTTACAATGAGCAGTTCTTC.